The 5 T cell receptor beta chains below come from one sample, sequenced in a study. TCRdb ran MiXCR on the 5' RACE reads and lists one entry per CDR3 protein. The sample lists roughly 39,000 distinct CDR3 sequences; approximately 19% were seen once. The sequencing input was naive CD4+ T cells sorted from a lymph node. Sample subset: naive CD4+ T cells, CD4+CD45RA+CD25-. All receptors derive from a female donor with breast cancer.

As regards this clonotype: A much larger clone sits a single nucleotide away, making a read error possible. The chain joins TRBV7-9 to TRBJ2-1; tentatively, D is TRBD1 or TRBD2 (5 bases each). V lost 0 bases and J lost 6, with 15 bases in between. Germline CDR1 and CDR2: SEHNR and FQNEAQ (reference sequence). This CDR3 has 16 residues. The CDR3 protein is CASSLARGYRGNEQFF. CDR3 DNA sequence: TGTGCCAGCAGCTTAGCGCGCGGGTATAGGGGCAATGAGCAGTTCTTC.

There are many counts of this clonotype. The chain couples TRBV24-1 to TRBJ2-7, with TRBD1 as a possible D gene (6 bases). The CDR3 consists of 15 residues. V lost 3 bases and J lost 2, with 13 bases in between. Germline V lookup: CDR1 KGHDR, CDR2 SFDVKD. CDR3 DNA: TGTGCCACCAGTGATACAAGACAGGAACCCTACGAGCAGTACTTC. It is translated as CATSDTRQEPYEQYF.

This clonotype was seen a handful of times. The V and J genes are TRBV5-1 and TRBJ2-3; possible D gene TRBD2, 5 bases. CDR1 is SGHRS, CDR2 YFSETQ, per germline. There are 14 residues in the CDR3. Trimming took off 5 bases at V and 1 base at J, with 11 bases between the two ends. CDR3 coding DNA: TGCGCCAGCAGAGAGGGCCCCCGCACAGATACGCAGTATTTT. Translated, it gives CASREGPRTDTQYF.

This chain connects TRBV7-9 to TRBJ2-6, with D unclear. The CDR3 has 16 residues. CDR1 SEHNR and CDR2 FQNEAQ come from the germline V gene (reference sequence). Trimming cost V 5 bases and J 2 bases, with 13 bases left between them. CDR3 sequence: CASSPSVSTGANVLTF. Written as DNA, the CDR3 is TGTGCCAGCAGCCCGAGCGTCTCCACTGGGGCCAACGTCCTGACTTTC.

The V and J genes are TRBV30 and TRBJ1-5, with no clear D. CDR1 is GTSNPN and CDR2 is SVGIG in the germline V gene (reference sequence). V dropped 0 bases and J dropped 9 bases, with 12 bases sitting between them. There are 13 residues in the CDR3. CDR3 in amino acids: CAWSVGVSRPQHF. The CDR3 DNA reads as TGTGCCTGGAGTGTGGGAGTGTCGCGGCCCCAGCATTTT.